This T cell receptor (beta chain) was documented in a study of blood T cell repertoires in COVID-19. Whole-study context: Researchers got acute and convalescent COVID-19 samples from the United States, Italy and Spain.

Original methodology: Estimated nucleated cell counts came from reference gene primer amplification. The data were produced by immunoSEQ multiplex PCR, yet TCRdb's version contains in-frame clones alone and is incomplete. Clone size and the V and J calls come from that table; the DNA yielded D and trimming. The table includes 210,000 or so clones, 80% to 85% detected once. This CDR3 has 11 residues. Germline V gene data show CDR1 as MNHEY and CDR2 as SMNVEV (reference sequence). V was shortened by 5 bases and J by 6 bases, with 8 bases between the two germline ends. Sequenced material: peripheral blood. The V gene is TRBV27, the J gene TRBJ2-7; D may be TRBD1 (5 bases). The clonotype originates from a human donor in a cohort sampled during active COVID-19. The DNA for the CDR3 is TGTGCCAGCAGTCGAAGGGGCGAGCAGTACTTC. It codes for CASSRRGEQYF.